Listed here are 30 T cell receptor beta chains from one sample, sequenced in a study of cytomegalovirus exposure and HLA in healthy donors. With 60 Vbeta and 13 Jbeta primers, the PCR was carried out. Some clones are missing from TCRdb's copy, which holds only in-frame ones; the method was immunoSEQ multiplex PCR. The repertoire holds 110,000 or so clones, with about 61% as singletons. The specimen sequenced was PBMCs. These receptors all come from a man between 18 and 35 years old in good health and CMV-seropositive.

This clone was observed a handful of times. V and J are TRBV9 and TRBJ1-2, with D perhaps TRBD1 (6 bases). CDR1 SGDLS and CDR2 YYNGEE come from the germline V gene. This CDR3 has 17 amino acids. Trimming shortened V by 3 bases and J by 4 bases, and 22 bases separated the two germline ends. The CDR3 here is CASSAQGIGATFYGYTF. The CDR3 nucleotides read TGTGCCAGCAGCGCACAGGGTATAGGGGCGACCTTCTATGGCTACACCTTC.

V is TRBV10-2 and J is TRBJ2-5, with 10 bases lining up with TRBD2. The CDR3 loop spans 16 amino acids. V gave up 5 bases and J gave up 3 bases; unmatched junction bases: 9. The germline V gene has CDR1 WSHSY and CDR2 SAAADI. The CDR3 DNA reads as TGCGCCAGCAGTCCCCGGGGAGCGGGGGGGGAAGAGACCCAGTACTTC. Its translation: CASSPRGAGGEETQYF.

The chain joins TRBV5-1 to TRBJ2-6; D possibly corresponds to TRBD2 (6 bases). Germline V CDR1 and CDR2: SGHRS, YFSETQ. V was pared by 5 bases and J by 0 bases, with 15 bases between. This CDR3 is built from 17 residues. In DNA form, the CDR3 reads TGCGCCAGCAGGGAGCCTTCCGGGGGCTCTGGGGCCAACGTCCTGACTTTC. Residues: CASREPSGGSGANVLTF.

The J gene is TRBJ1-6, the V gene TRBV6-1, with D tentatively TRBD1 (5 bases). Trimming pared 7 bases from V and 9 bases from J, leaving 16 bases between. This CDR3 comprises 14 residues. The germline V gene encodes CDR1 MNHNS and CDR2 SASEGT. CDR3 amino acids: CASTQGRVGSPLHF. As DNA, the CDR3 is TGTGCCAGCACCCAGGGAAGGGTGGGTTCACCCCTCCACTTT.

V usage is TRBV6-5 and J usage is TRBJ2-7; TRBD1 aligns across 9 bases. Germline V gene sequence: CDR1 MNHEY, CDR2 SVGAGI. V trimming: 8 bases; J trimming: 2 bases; junction bases outside the gene matches: 10. CDR3 length: 15 residues. The CDR3 region is CASGTGTGLAYEQYF. CDR3 bases: TGTGCCAGCGGTACCGGGACAGGGTTAGCCTACGAGCAGTACTTC.

This clone came up a few times. Here the CDR3 DNA reads TGTGCCAGCAGCACATCCGGGACAGGGCTTGGTCTGTTCTTC. Translating gives CASSTSGTGLGLFF. The V call is TRBV11-3, the J call TRBJ2-1, with TRBD1 matching 9 bases. CDR1 SGHNT and CDR2 YENEEA come from the germline V gene. V was pared by 5 bases and J by 15 bases, with 14 bases of the junction left unmatched. The CDR3 length is 14 residues.

The V and J genes are TRBV4-1 and TRBJ2-1; possible D gene TRBD2, 5 bases. The V gene's germline CDR1 is MGHRA and CDR2 YSYEKL. CDR3 length: 15 residues. Trimming removed 4 bases at V and 1 base at J, with 11 bases between. The CDR3 is CASSPLPGSYNEQFF. The CDR3 nucleotides are TGCGCCAGCAGCCCCCTTCCGGGGTCCTACAATGAGCAGTTCTTC.

The CDR3 loop is CASSLDEASNQPQHF. In nucleotides, the CDR3 is TGTGCCAGCAGCTTAGACGAGGCTAGCAATCAGCCCCAGCATTTT. The chain carries TRBV7-2 and TRBJ1-5; D uncertain. This CDR3 is built from 15 residues. Germline V gene sequence: CDR1 SGHTA, CDR2 FQGNSA. V shed 1 base and J shed 0 bases, with 7 bases lying between them.

The chain recombines TRBV27 with TRBJ2-6, with 8 positions matching TRBD1. The CDR3 runs to 20 residues. V was pared by 5 bases and J by 3 bases, with 18 bases of the junction left unmatched. The V gene's germline CDR1 is MNHEY and CDR2 SMNVEV (reference sequence). In DNA form, the CDR3 reads TGTGCCAGCAGTCCAGCCGGGTTCGGGCAGGGGGCTTTTGGGGCCAACGTCCTGACTTTC. Its protein product is CASSPAGFGQGAFGANVLTF. Full variable domain (remainder filled in from reference TRBV27 and TRBJ2-6): EAQVTQNPRYLITVTGKKLTVTCSQNMNHEYMSWYRQDPGLGLRQIYYSMNVEVTDKGDVPEGYKVSRKEKRNFPLILESPSPNQTSLYFCASSPAGFGQGAFGANVLTFGAGSRLTVL.

This sequence joins TRBV4-2 and TRBJ1-4; D unresolved. This CDR3 is 13 amino acids long. The germline V and J ends were trimmed by 4 bases and 5 bases, with 8 bases remaining between them. Germline CDR1 LGHNA, CDR2 YNFKEQ. The CDR3 nucleotides read TGTGCCAGCAGCCTTCGGGAAAATGAAAAACTGTTTTTT. It codes for CASSLRENEKLFF.

In its sample, this clone was seen a few times. V is TRBV11-3 and J is TRBJ2-5, with D hard to call. Germline assignment: CDR1 SGHNT and CDR2 YENEEA. V lost 5 bases to trimming and J lost 2 bases, with 9 bases between them. The CDR3 is 13 amino acids. The CDR3 DNA sequence: TGTGCCAGCAGCCCCGGGTCTCAAGAGACCCAGTACTTC. Its translation: CASSPGSQETQYF.

The chain couples TRBV10-3 to TRBJ2-7; tentatively, D is TRBD1 (5 bases). This CDR3 is built from 15 residues. V dropped 4 bases and J dropped 2 bases, with 15 bases sitting between them. Per germline, CDR1 ENHRY and CDR2 SYGVKD. CDR3: CAISGPTTATYEQYF. CDR3 sequence (DNA): TGTGCCATCAGTGGACCCACGACAGCGACCTACGAGCAGTACTTC.

This chain links TRBV10-3 with TRBJ1-5; a possible D gene is TRBD1 (5 bases). Germline V lookup: CDR1 ENHRY, CDR2 SYGVKD. Trimming shortened V by 0 bases and J by 2 bases, and 11 bases separated the two germline ends. This CDR3 contains 16 residues. CDR3 loop: CAISESGGGGNQPQHF. The CDR3 nucleotides are TGTGCCATCAGTGAGTCGGGGGGAGGGGGCAATCAGCCCCAGCATTTT.

The chain carries TRBV11-2 and TRBJ2-2; 12 bases map to TRBD2. The CDR3 is made up of 15 amino acids. V was pared by 5 bases and J by 4 bases, with 2 bases of the junction left unmatched. Germline CDR1 reads SGHAT; CDR2 reads FQNNGV. The DNA for the CDR3 is TGTGCCAGCAGCCAGGGACTAGCGGGCACCGGGGAGCTGTTTTTT. It codes for CASSQGLAGTGELFF.

The genes are TRBV4-1 and TRBJ2-1; 11 bases are a match to TRBD2. CDR1 and CDR2 (germline): MGHRA, YSYEKL. This CDR3 contains 16 residues. V lost 1 base and J lost 12; bases outside the gene matches: 11. Here the CDR3 DNA reads TGCGCCAGCAGCCAAGTTCGAGGGACTAGCGGCCAGGGGCAGTTCTTC. Translated, it gives CASSQVRGTSGQGQFF.

This clone showed up just a few times. The V gene is TRBV10-2, the J gene TRBJ1-1; D remains ambiguous. There are 13 residues in the CDR3. V was clipped by 7 bases and J by 0 bases, with 9 bases between them. Germline-derived CDR1 and CDR2 are WSHSY and SAAADI. CDR3 residues: CASKDSMNTEAFF. CDR3 bases: TGCGCCAGCAAGGACTCCATGAACACTGAAGCTTTCTTT.

V usage is TRBV19 and J usage is TRBJ2-2; unclear D gene. Trimming took off 8 bases at V and 4 bases at J, with 14 bases between the two ends. The CDR3 totals 14 residues. Germline CDR1 is LNHDA and CDR2 is SQIVND (reference sequence). In nucleotides, the CDR3 is TGTGCCAGTTATATTTCCGGTACCACCGGGGAGCTGTTTTTT. It encodes CASYISGTTGELFF.

This chain links TRBV5-1 with TRBJ1-6; 7 bases are shared with TRBD1. Germline V gene sequence: CDR1 SGHRS, CDR2 YFSETQ. With V trimmed by 3 bases and J by 6 bases, 12 bases remained unmatched. The CDR3 sequence is 17 residues long. The CDR3 DNA follows: TGCGCCAGCAGCTCGCTCCCAGGGGGGAATTCTAATTCACCCCTCCACTTT. Translating gives CASSSLPGGNSNSPLHF. Filled out from reference TRBV5-1 and TRBJ1-6, the complete variable domain reads KAGVTQTPRYLIKTRGQQVTLSCSPISGHRSVSWYQQTPGQGLQFLFEYFSETQRNKGNFPGRFSGRQFSNSRSEMNVSTLELGDSALYLCASSSLPGGNSNSPLHFGNGTRLTVT.

The rearrangement joins TRBV9 to TRBJ1-6; TRBD1 might be the D (6 bases). The CDR3 is made up of 16 amino acids. V shed 4 bases and J shed 10 bases, with 21 bases lying between them. Germline-derived CDR1 and CDR2 are SGDLS and YYNGEE. CDR3 DNA: TGTGCCAGCAGCCCGAAGACAGGATGGTTACAGTCACCCCTCCACTTT. This encodes CASSPKTGWLQSPLHF. Full variable domain (remainder filled in from reference TRBV9 and TRBJ1-6): DSGVTQTPKHLITATGQRVTLRCSPRSGDLSVYWYQQSLDQGLQFLIQYYNGEERAKGNILERFSAQQFPDLHSELNLSSLELGDSALYFCASSPKTGWLQSPLHFGNGTRLTVT.

The J gene is TRBJ1-6, the V gene TRBV18; perhaps TRBD1 as D (5 bases). Germline V CDR1 and CDR2: KGHSH, LQKENI. This CDR3 is built from 14 residues. V lost 3 bases and J lost 10, with 13 bases in between. The CDR3 DNA reads as TGTGCCAGCTCACCCCGGCAGGGTCCCTCACCCCTCCACTTT. Translated, it gives CASSPRQGPSPLHF.

This chain uses TRBV5-1 with TRBJ1-4; 7 bases line up with TRBD1. Germline trimming cut 1 base from V and 3 bases from J; bases unmatched to any gene: 3. This CDR3 has 15 amino acids. Germline CDR1 SGHRS, CDR2 YFSETQ. Written as DNA, the CDR3 is TGCGCCAGCAGCTTGTCGGGACAGCCTAATGAAAAACTGTTTTTT. Translation: CASSLSGQPNEKLFF.

The chain employs TRBV6-4 and TRBJ2-5; D remains unclear. CDR1 MRHNA and CDR2 SNTAGT come from the germline V gene. The CDR3 length is 13 residues. V was clipped by 4 bases and J by 1 base, with 7 bases between them. CDR3 nucleotides: TGTGCCAGCAGTGCCGCGGCCCAAGAGACCCAGTACTTC. Translated: CASSAAAQETQYF.

The rearrangement links TRBV28 to TRBJ2-1; 8 bases align to TRBD2. Germline CDR1 is MDHEN and CDR2 is SYDVKM. V lost 2 bases, J lost 0 bases, and 0 bases stayed unmatched. The CDR3 extends over 15 amino acids. For the CDR3, the DNA is TGTGCCAGCAGTTTAGGGACTAGCTCCTACAATGAGCAGTTCTTC. As protein: CASSLGTSSYNEQFF.

The chain employs TRBV30 and TRBJ2-7, with 8 bases fitting TRBD1. CDR1 and CDR2 from the germline V gene are GTSNPN and SVGIG (reference sequence). V was clipped by 0 bases and J by 5 bases; unmatched bases: 6. This CDR3 has 14 residues. CDR3 nucleotides: TGTGCCTGGAGTGTACGGCAGGGGGCGGACGAGCAGTACTTC. Protein: CAWSVRQGADEQYF. The full variable domain, its missing parts supplied by reference TRBV30 and TRBJ2-7, is SQTIHQWPATLVQPVGSPLSLECTVEGTSNPNLYWYRQAAGRGLQLLFYSVGIGQISSEVPQNLSASRPQDRQFILSSKKLLLSDSGFYLCAWSVRQGADEQYFGPGTRLTVT.

V and J are TRBV11-3 and TRBJ2-7; 7 bases fit TRBD1. CDR3 length: 20 residues. The ends lost 5 bases at V and 2 bases at J; junction bases unmatched: 24. Germline V gene sequence: CDR1 SGHNT, CDR2 YENEEA. CDR3 coding DNA: TGTGCCAGCAGCCCTTGGGGTCCCCCCCTTAACCGGGACAGTACCTACGAGCAGTACTTC. It translates to CASSPWGPPLNRDSTYEQYF. The full variable domain, completed using reference TRBV11-3 and TRBJ2-7, is EAGVVQSPRYKIIEKKQPVAFWCNPISGHNTLYWYLQNLGQGPELLIRYENEEAVDDSQLPKDRFSAERLKGVDSTLKIQPAELGDSAVYLCASSPWGPPLNRDSTYEQYFGPGTRLTVT.

The CDR3 reads CASSLVGTGGEQYF. DNA for the CDR3: TGTGCCAGCAGCTTAGTGGGGACAGGGGGCGAGCAGTACTTC. The chain is built from TRBV11-2 and TRBJ2-7, with 11 nucleotides matching TRBD1. Per germline, CDR1 SGHAT and CDR2 FQNNGV. Trimming removed 1 base from V and 6 bases from J; junction bases left unmatched: 2. This CDR3 is 14 amino acids long.

The gene calls are TRBV2 and TRBJ1-2, with TRBD1 matching over 9 bases. Per the germline V gene, CDR1 is SNHLY and CDR2 is FYNNEI. The CDR3 has 13 amino acids. J was trimmed by 8 bases and V by 7 bases; bases with no gene match: 8. CDR3 sequence (DNA): TGTGCCAGCATCCAACAGGGGGCGCAAGGCTACACCTTC. Translating it yields CASIQQGAQGYTF.

The chain links TRBV5-4 to TRBJ2-3, with TRBD2 as a possible D gene (6 bases). Germline CDR1 SGHNT, CDR2 YYREEE (reference sequence). The CDR3 extends over 17 amino acids. V lost 0 bases to trimming and J lost 1 base, with 15 bases between them. The CDR3 nucleotides read TGTGCCAGCAGCTTGGGGGGGATGCGGGGAGGCACAGATACGCAGTATTTT. It is translated as CASSLGGMRGGTDTQYF.

The chain uses TRBV5-1 and TRBJ1-6; the D is unclear. Germline V gene sequence: CDR1 SGHRS, CDR2 YFSETQ. The CDR3 runs 14 residues. Trimming took off 7 bases at V and 0 bases at J, with 8 bases between the two ends. DNA for the CDR3: TGCGCCAGCCTTCGGAGCTCCTATAATTCACCCCTCCACTTT. Translating gives CASLRSSYNSPLHF.

The chain uses TRBV19 and TRBJ2-2, with a weak D call TRBD1 (6 bases). V was trimmed by 4 bases and J by 4 bases, leaving 13 bases between them. Germline-derived CDR1 and CDR2 are LNHDA and SQIVND (reference sequence). This CDR3 is 15 amino acids long. The chain's CDR3 is CASSTGARGTGELFF. The CDR3 region has the DNA TGTGCCAGTAGTACAGGGGCCCGGGGCACCGGGGAGCTGTTTTTT.